The sequence of this TCR beta chain was determined in a study of blood T cell repertoires in COVID-19 (dated by TCRdb to about 2020). Context from the whole study: Collaborator samples came from the United States, Italy and Spain and covered acute and convalescent phases of COVID-19. Where available, HLA class I and class II types were taken from metadata supplied by the sample provider and were not determined by assay-based typing. A de-identified subject ID, COVID-19 status, age in years and sex were almost always included in the sample metadata. The samples were drawn from two sources: the first 160 participants of the ongoing ImmuneRACE study, and some 1,300 subjects contributed by 6 global collaborators. The material from the prospective study consisted of cDNA or gDNA derived from T cells, B-cell-depleted T cells, or PBMCs. Subjects who had been exposed to COVID-19, were actively infected with it, or had recovered from it provided the deeply sampled blood TCRbeta repertoires that made up the dataset. The repertoires were released in a freely available public database intended as a resource for research on the immune response to SARS-CoV-2. What the authors observed across the whole study: How much clinical and demographic metadata was included differed by source and by participant, and the metadata was provided uncurated.

About this clone: Its antigen target is currently unknown. The record has no base qualities; no much larger clone is one base away.

TCRbeta CDR3 regions were amplified from genomic DNA using the immunoSEQ Assay, a bias-controlled multiplex PCR. On the authors' methods: Nucleated cell counts per sample were estimated from amplification of reference gene primers within the assay. To quantify the absolute abundance of each unique TCRbeta CDR3 rearrangement, sequence reads were collapsed and filtered. For each sample, productive Simpson clonality was calculated as the square root of Simpson's diversity index across productive rearrangements. TCRdb limited this immuneACCESS table to in-frame rearrangements with V and J called. A share of clones is missing; checked studies link under half to unresolved V genes, and the rest is unexplained. V, J and clone size were drawn from that table, and D and trimming were deduced from the DNA. Within this sample are roughly 100,000 clones, with about 87% of them counted one time only. 15% of the sample belongs to the ten largest clones.

The germline V gene (reference sequence) specifies LGHDT as CDR1 and YNNKEL as CDR2. The CDR3 sequence holds 13 residues, the cysteine and phenylalanine included. Only CDR3 DNA remains: 39 bases, in frame from the first base. Trimming takes 1 base from V and 4 bases from J, and the germline ends sit 5 bases apart. Collaborating institutions collected whole blood in K2EDTA tubes following their own protocols. For TCRbeta analysis, collaborators shipped samples as frozen whole blood, isolated PBMCs, or DNA extracted from either of those sample types. The sequence is built from TRBV3-1 (or the pseudogene TRBV3-2) and TRBJ2-1; the D gene is unclear. This clonotype was sampled from a man aged 45-65 years with acute or convalescent COVID-19. Sequenced material: peripheral blood. The DNA reads TGTGCCAGCAGCCAAGTGTCGTACAATGAGCAGTTCTTC. Its amino acids are CASSQVSYNEQFF.